The clone carrying this T cell receptor (beta chain) was counted a few times. Authors' methods: Amplification with reference gene primers provided the estimates of nucleated cell counts. Assay: immunoSEQ multiplex PCR; the TCRdb copy retains only in-frame clones and omits some. The DNA was the basis for D and trimming; V, J and clone size are from that table. The sample lists around 99,000 clones, approximately 89% seen once, with 5.5% to 8% in the top ten. CDR1 and CDR2 from the germline V gene are KGHDR and SFDVKD. The ends lost 10 bases at V and 0 bases at J; junction bases unmatched: 5. This CDR3 is built from 14 residues. The source of the sample is a study of blood T cell repertoires in COVID-19. Study overall: COVID-19 samples collected from the United States, Italy and Spain covered acute and convalescent phases. PBMCs, B-cell-depleted T cells, or T cells were the source of the cDNA or gDNA that made up the material.

The chain recombines TRBV24-1 with TRBJ1-5; 7 bases agree with TRBD1. Sequenced sample: peripheral blood. The source of this sequence is a man aged 50 to 60 with active or convalescent COVID-19. The CDR3: CATRDSYSNQPQHF. Written as DNA, the CDR3 is TGTGCCACTAGGGACAGCTATAGCAATCAGCCCCAGCATTTT.